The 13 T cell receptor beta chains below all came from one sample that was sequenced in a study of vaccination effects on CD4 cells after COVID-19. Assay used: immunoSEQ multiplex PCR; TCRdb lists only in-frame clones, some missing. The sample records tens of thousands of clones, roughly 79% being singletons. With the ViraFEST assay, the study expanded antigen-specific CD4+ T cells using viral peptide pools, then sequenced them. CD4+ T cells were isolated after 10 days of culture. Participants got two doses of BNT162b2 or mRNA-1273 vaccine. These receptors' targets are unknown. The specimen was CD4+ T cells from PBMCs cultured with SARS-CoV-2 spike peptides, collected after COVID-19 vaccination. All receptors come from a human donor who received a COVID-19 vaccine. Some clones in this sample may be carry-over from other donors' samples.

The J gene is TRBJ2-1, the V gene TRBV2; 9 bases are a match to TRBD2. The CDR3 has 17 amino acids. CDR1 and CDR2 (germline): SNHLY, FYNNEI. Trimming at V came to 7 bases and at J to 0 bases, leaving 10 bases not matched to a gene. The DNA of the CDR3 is TGTGCCAGCACCCGAGAGGGAGCGGGGGGCTCCTACAATGAGCAGTTCTTC. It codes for CASTREGAGGSYNEQFF.

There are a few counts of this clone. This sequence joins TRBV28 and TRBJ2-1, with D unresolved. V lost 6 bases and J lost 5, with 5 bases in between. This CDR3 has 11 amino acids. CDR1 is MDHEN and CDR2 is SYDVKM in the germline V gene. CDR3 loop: CASSEHNEQFF. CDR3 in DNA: TGTGCCAGCAGCGAACACAATGAGCAGTTCTTC.

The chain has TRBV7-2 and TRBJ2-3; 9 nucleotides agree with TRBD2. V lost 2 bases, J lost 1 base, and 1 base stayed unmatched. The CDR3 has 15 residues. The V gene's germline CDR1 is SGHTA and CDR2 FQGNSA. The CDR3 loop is CASSLKRGGTDTQYF. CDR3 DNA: TGTGCCAGCAGCTTAAAGCGGGGGGGCACAGATACGCAGTATTTT. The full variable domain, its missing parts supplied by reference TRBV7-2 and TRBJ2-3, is GAGVSQSPSNKVTEKGKDVELRCDPISGHTALYWYRQSLGQGLEFLIYFQGNSAPDKSGLPSDRFSAERTGGSVSTLTIQRTQQEDSAVYLCASSLKRGGTDTQYFGPGTRLTVL.

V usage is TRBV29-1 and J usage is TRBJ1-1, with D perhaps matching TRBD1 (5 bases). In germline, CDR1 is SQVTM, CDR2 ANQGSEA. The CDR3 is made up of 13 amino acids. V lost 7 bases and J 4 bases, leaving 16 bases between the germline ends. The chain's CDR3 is CSGGRDLGTEAFF. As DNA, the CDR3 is TGCAGCGGGGGGAGGGATTTGGGCACTGAAGCTTTCTTT.

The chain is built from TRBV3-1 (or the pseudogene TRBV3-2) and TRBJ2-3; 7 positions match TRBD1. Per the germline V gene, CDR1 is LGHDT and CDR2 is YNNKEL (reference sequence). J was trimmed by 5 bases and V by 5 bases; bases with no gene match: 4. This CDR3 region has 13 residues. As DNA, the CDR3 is TGTGCCAGCAGCGAGACAGGGAAAGATACGCAGTATTTT. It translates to CASSETGKDTQYF.

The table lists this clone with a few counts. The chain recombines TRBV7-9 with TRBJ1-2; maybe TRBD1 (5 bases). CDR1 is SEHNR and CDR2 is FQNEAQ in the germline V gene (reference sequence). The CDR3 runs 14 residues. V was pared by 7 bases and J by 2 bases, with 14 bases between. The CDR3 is CASTPGGWNYGYTF. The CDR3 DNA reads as TGTGCCAGCACCCCCGGGGGTTGGAACTATGGCTACACCTTC.

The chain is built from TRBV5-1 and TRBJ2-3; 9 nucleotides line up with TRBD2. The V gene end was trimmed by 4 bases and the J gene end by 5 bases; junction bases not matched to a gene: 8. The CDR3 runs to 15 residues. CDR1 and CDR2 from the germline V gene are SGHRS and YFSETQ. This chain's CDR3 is CASSQAGGRIDTQYF. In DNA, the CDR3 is TGCGCCAGCAGCCAGGCGGGGGGGCGAATAGATACGCAGTATTTT. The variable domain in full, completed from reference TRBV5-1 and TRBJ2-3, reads KAGVTQTPRYLIKTRGQQVTLSCSPISGHRSVSWYQQTPGQGLQFLFEYFSETQRNKGNFPGRFSGRQFSNSRSEMNVSTLELGDSALYLCASSQAGGRIDTQYFGPGTRLTVL.

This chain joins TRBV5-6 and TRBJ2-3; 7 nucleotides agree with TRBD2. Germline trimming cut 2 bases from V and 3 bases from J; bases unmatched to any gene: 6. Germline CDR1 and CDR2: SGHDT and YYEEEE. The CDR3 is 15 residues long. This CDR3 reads CASSFRSSGTDTQYF. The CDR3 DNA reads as TGTGCCAGCAGCTTTCGCTCTAGCGGAACAGATACGCAGTATTTT.

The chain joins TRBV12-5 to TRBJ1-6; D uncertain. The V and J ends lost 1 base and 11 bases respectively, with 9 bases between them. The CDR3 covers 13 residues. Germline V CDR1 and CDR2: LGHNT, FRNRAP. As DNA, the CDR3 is TGTGCTAGTGGTTTGGAACGACGGGCACCCCTCCACTTT. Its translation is CASGLERRAPLHF.

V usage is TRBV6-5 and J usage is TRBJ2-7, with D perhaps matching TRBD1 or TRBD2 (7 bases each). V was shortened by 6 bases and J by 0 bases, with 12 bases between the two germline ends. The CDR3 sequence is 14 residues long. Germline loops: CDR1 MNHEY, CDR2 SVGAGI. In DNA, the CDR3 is TGTGCCAGCAGGGGGGGGACAGCCTCCTACGAGCAGTACGTC. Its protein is CASRGGTASYEQYV.

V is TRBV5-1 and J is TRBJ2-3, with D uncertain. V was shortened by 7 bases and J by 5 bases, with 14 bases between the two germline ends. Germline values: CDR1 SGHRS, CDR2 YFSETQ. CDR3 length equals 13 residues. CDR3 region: CASFRISGDTQYF. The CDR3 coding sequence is TGCGCCAGCTTCAGGATTAGTGGAGATACGCAGTATTTT.

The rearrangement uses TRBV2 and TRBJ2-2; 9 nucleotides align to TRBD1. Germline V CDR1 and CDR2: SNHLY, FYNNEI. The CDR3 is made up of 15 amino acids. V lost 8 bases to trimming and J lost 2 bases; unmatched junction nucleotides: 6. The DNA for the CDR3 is TGTGCCAGCTTCCGGGACAGGGTAAACACCGGGGAGCTGTTTTTT. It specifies CASFRDRVNTGELFF.

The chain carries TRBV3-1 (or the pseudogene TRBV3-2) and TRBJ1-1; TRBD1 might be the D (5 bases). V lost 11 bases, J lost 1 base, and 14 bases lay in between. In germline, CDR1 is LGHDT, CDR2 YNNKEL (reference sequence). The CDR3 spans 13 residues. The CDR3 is CAGMGPGNTEAFF. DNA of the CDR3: TGTGCCGGTATGGGACCGGGGAACACTGAAGCTTTCTTT.